Listed here are 22 T cell receptor beta chains from one sample, sequenced in a study of T-cell reconstitution after alpha-beta-depleted transplantation in children. For TCRbeta, the library was prepared with unique molecular identifiers. One entry per CDR3 protein results from TCRdb running MiXCR on the PCR reads. The data hold some 200,000 distinct CDR3 sequences, with 13% to 15% observed a single time. The sequencing here drew on PBMCs from the stem cell graft donor, taken from the stem cell graft. The source is a human donor who donated a stem cell graft to a child with acute lymphoblastic leukemia.

This clonotype was counted at least ten times. The V and J genes are TRBV6-5 and TRBJ2-2, with D perhaps being TRBD1 or TRBD2 (6 bases each). Germline CDR1 and CDR2: MNHEY and SVGAGI. Trimming cost V 4 bases and J 4 bases, with 10 bases left between them. This CDR3 is built from 14 residues. DNA of the CDR3: TGTGCCAGCAGTTCACAGGGAGGCACCGGGGAGCTGTTTTTT. This gives the protein CASSSQGGTGELFF.

The sample holds a few counts of this clonotype. The chain couples TRBV18 to TRBJ2-7, with D perhaps matching TRBD1 or TRBD2 (5 bases each). The CDR3 consists of 14 residues. Germline CDR1 is KGHSH and CDR2 is LQKENI. V gave up 5 bases and J gave up 3 bases, with 14 bases separating them. This CDR3 is CASSVSGANYEQYF. The CDR3, as DNA: TGTGCCAGCTCAGTTTCCGGGGCGAACTACGAGCAGTACTTC. Full variable domain (rest looked up from reference TRBV18 and TRBJ2-7): NAGVMQNPRHLVRRRGQEARLRCSPMKGHSHVYWYRQLPEEGLKFMVYLQKENIIDESGMPKERFSAEFPKEGPSILRIQQVVRGDSAAYFCASSVSGANYEQYFGPGTRLTVT.

The chain joins TRBV6-5 to TRBJ2-1, with 11 nucleotides matching TRBD2. CDR1 and CDR2 from the germline V gene are MNHEY and SVGAGI. Unmatched junction bases numbered 9, after V lost 0 bases and J lost 8 bases. The CDR3 is 17 amino acids. The CDR3 reads CASSYSWLAGGRDEQFF. CDR3 nucleotides: TGTGCCAGCAGTTACTCCTGGCTAGCGGGAGGTCGGGATGAGCAGTTCTTC.

V is TRBV20-1 and J is TRBJ1-2; 11 bases fit TRBD1. CDR1 DFQATT and CDR2 SNEGSKA come from the germline V gene (reference sequence). The CDR3 totals 14 residues. Unmatched junction bases numbered 7, after V lost 3 bases and J lost 7 bases. The CDR3 coding sequence is TGCAGTGCTAGTGGTACCGGGACAGGGGGTGGCTACACCTTC. Amino acids: CSASGTGTGGGYTF.

The chain carries TRBV28 and TRBJ2-7; TRBD2 matches at 9 bases. The CDR3 spans 17 residues. Germline-derived CDR1 and CDR2 are MDHEN and SYDVKM. Trimming removed 3 bases from V and 2 bases from J; junction bases left unmatched: 11. CDR3 in amino acids: CASSFSPGLAGTYEQYF. The CDR3 nucleotides read TGTGCCAGCAGTTTTTCCCCCGGGCTAGCGGGGACCTACGAGCAGTACTTC.

In regard to this clonotype: Since a much larger clone is just one base distant, this may be a read error. The conserved final phenylalanine or tryptophan is absent from the CDR3, which likely points to a read error. This rearrangement joins TRBV5-1 to TRBJ2-7; 7 nucleotides agree with TRBD2. The CDR3 sequence is 15 residues long. Germline V gives CDR1 SGHRS, CDR2 YFSETQ. Unmatched junction bases numbered 6, after V lost 0 bases and J lost 3 bases. The CDR3 loop reads CASSLGAGPYYEQYL. CDR3 bases: TGCGCCAGCAGCTTGGGAGCGGGACCCTACTACGAGCAGTACCTC.

The table lists this clonotype with many counts. V gene TRBV12-3 or TRBV12-4 combines with J gene TRBJ2-7, with D hard to call. The CDR3 length is 13 residues. The V end lost 6 bases, the J end lost 0 bases, and 9 bases lay between the germline ends. The CDR3 is CASSSHHSYEQYF. CDR3 in DNA: TGTGCCAGCAGCAGTCACCACTCCTACGAGCAGTACTTC.

The V call is TRBV28, the J call TRBJ1-1; perhaps TRBD1 as D (5 bases). CDR1 is MDHEN, CDR2 SYDVKM, per germline. CDR3 size: 13 residues. Trimming took off 8 bases at V and 4 bases at J, with 14 bases between the two ends. In nucleotides, the CDR3 is TGTGCCAGCGACCCGGACATGGGCACTGAAGCTTTCTTT. It is translated as CASDPDMGTEAFF.

This clonotype showed up many times. This sequence joins TRBV5-6 and TRBJ2-3; 8 nucleotides match TRBD2. The CDR3 loop spans 15 amino acids. V lost 0 bases to trimming and J lost 2 bases; unmatched junction nucleotides: 2. The germline V gene encodes CDR1 SGHDT and CDR2 YYEEEE. For the CDR3, the DNA is TGTGCCAGCAGCTTGGTAGCGGGATACACAGATACGCAGTATTTT. It encodes CASSLVAGYTDTQYF.

This clonotype has at least ten counts. CDR3 in amino acids: CASSLRGSGYEAFF. The DNA of the CDR3 is TGTGCCAGCAGCTTAAGGGGTTCAGGGTACGAAGCTTTCTTT. The V gene is TRBV7-9, the J gene TRBJ1-1; TRBD1 is a possible D gene (5 bases). The V and J ends lost 2 bases and 8 bases respectively, with 15 bases between them. This CDR3 comprises 14 residues. Looked up from germline, CDR1 is SEHNR and CDR2 is FQNEAQ (reference sequence).

Many counts were recorded for this clonotype. The rearrangement links TRBV10-3 to TRBJ2-2; 9 bases line up with TRBD1. V gave up 6 bases and J gave up 6 bases; unmatched junction bases: 8. Germline lookup yields CDR1 ENHRY and CDR2 SYGVKD. CDR3 length: 15 residues. This CDR3 is CAISPGTGLSGELFF. CDR3 DNA: TGTGCCATCAGCCCCGGGACAGGGTTATCCGGGGAGCTGTTTTTT.

This clonotype has at least ten counts. The chain carries TRBV11-2 and TRBJ2-1; 8 bases are shared with TRBD1. The CDR3 contains 16 residues. Trimming removed 5 bases from V and 2 bases from J; junction bases left unmatched: 8. CDR1 and CDR2 (germline): SGHAT, FQNNGV. CDR3 region: CASSLLRGRTYNEQFF. In DNA form, the CDR3 reads TGTGCCAGCAGCCTGCTCAGGGGGCGAACCTACAATGAGCAGTTCTTC. Full variable domain (rest looked up from reference TRBV11-2 and TRBJ2-1): EAGVAQSPRYKIIEKRQSVAFWCNPISGHATLYWYQQILGQGPKLLIQFQNNGVVDDSQLPKDRFSAERLKGVDSTLKIQPAKLEDSAVYLCASSLLRGRTYNEQFFGPGTRLTVL.

This clonotype was counted ten times or more. This chain joins TRBV30 and TRBJ2-3, with 7 positions matching TRBD2. V lost 4 bases and J lost 0; bases outside the gene matches: 4. The CDR3 runs to 14 residues. Germline V gene lookup returns CDR1 GTSNPN and CDR2 SVGIG (reference sequence). The CDR3 DNA sequence: TGTGCCTGGACTAGCGGAGGTAGCACAGATACGCAGTATTTT. It specifies CAWTSGGSTDTQYF.

This clonotype was detected many times. The rearrangement links TRBV5-1 to TRBJ2-7; 8 nucleotides agree with TRBD1. Germline assignment: CDR1 SGHRS and CDR2 YFSETQ. The trim removed 0 bases at V and 4 bases at J, leaving 3 bases unmatched. This CDR3 has 14 amino acids. The CDR3 sequence is CASSLVQGEYEQYF. In DNA, the CDR3 is TGCGCCAGCAGCTTGGTACAGGGGGAGTACGAGCAGTACTTC.

The chain joins TRBV20-1 to TRBJ2-7; D may be TRBD2 (6 bases). The CDR3 totals 12 residues. V lost 5 bases and J lost 3, with 11 bases in between. Germline CDR1 reads DFQATT; CDR2 reads SNEGSKA (reference sequence). The CDR3 nucleotides are TGCAGTGCTGGGCCCGGGAGCTACGAGCAGTACTTC. This encodes CSAGPGSYEQYF.

In regard to this clonotype: A read error may explain this, as a much larger clone is one base away. Likely a read error: the CDR3 ends without its conserved phenylalanine or tryptophan. J is TRBJ2-7 and V is TRBV20-1; the D is unclear. Germline V gene data show CDR1 as DFQATT and CDR2 as SNEGSKA (reference sequence). The CDR3 covers 11 residues. The V end lost 3 bases, the J end lost 2 bases, and 5 bases lay between the germline ends. The CDR3 sequence is CSARTAYEQYL. The CDR3 coding sequence is TGCAGTGCTAGGACCGCCTACGAGCAGTACCTC.

There are many counts of this clonotype. The chain couples TRBV6-5 to TRBJ1-2; TRBD1 matches 8 bases. The V gene end was trimmed by 4 bases and the J gene end by 8 bases; junction bases not matched to a gene: 9. The CDR3 spans 14 residues. Germline V lookup: CDR1 MNHEY, CDR2 SVGAGI. CDR3 sequence reads: CASSSHGQGGGYTF. CDR3 coding DNA: TGTGCCAGCAGTTCCCATGGACAGGGTGGGGGCTACACCTTC.

This clonotype was seen repeatedly, ten times or more. This chain joins TRBV20-1 and TRBJ2-7; D might be TRBD1 (6 bases). V was shortened by 1 base and J by 3 bases, with 19 bases between the two germline ends. Germline V gene lookup returns CDR1 DFQATT and CDR2 SNEGSKA (reference sequence). The CDR3 spans 16 residues. The CDR3 DNA reads TGCAGTGCTAGAGCCGCTGGACAGTACCTTAACTACGAGCAGTACTTC. This codes for CSARAAGQYLNYEQYF.

This clonotype was found many times. CDR3 loop: CASRPQLAEHTQYF. The CDR3 nucleotides read TGTGCCAGCAGGCCCCAACTAGCGGAACATACGCAGTATTTT. The chain joins TRBV12-3 or TRBV12-4 to TRBJ2-3; 8 nucleotides agree with TRBD2. V lost 6 bases and J lost 7; bases outside the gene matches: 9. The CDR3 covers 14 residues.

Many counts were recorded for this clonotype. V is TRBV5-5 and J is TRBJ2-5; 7 bases line up with TRBD1. The germline CDR1 and CDR2 sequences are SGHKS and YYEKEE (reference sequence). This CDR3 region has 16 residues. With V trimmed by 6 bases and J by 5 bases, 16 bases remained unmatched. DNA for the CDR3: TGTGCCAGCATCCCGACAGGGCTACCTGATCATGAGACCCAGTACTTC. Its translation: CASIPTGLPDHETQYF. Filled out from reference TRBV5-5 and TRBJ2-5, the complete variable domain reads DAGVTQSPTHLIKTRGQQVTLRCSPISGHKSVSWYQQVLGQGPQFIFQYYEKEERGRGNFPDRFSARQFPNYSSELNVNALLLGDSALYLCASIPTGLPDHETQYFGPGTRLLVL.

This clonotype occurred many times. The V and J genes are TRBV5-1 and TRBJ2-1; TRBD1 aligns across 9 bases. From germline, CDR1 is SGHRS and CDR2 YFSETQ. This CDR3 spans 15 amino acids. Germline trimming cut 0 bases from V and 8 bases from J; bases unmatched to any gene: 6. In nucleotides, the CDR3 is TGCGCCAGCAGCTTGGGGTCGGACAGGGGAGATGAGCAGTTCTTC. Its translation is CASSLGSDRGDEQFF.

This clonotype has a count of ten or more. The CDR3 region is CSARPRGQGDGYTF. The CDR3 DNA reads TGCAGTGCTAGACCCCGTGGACAGGGTGATGGCTACACCTTC. V is TRBV20-1 and J is TRBJ1-2, with 8 bases that match TRBD1. There are 14 residues in the CDR3. Germline lookup yields CDR1 DFQATT and CDR2 SNEGSKA (reference sequence). The V gene end was trimmed by 2 bases and the J gene end by 6 bases; junction bases not matched to a gene: 8.